This TCR beta chain was documented in a study of vaccination effects on CD4 cells after COVID-19. About the study: In the ViraFEST assay, antigen-specific CD4+ clonotypes were identified by expansion after peptide-pool stimulation. The median interval between the second dose and post-vaccine sampling was 72 days. Wells containing approximately 2 million PBMC each were cultured with approximately 9.2 IU/ml IL-2 and approximately 9.6 ug/ml peptides. The study's findings and limits: Late after vaccination, infection- and vaccine-induced clones showed marked clonal contraction.

For this clone: No antigen is known for it.

Following culture for around 9 days, CD4+ T cells were isolated. The person acquired a PCR-confirmed SARS-CoV-2 infection between March and December 2020. All study participants received two doses of BNT162b2 or mRNA-1273 vaccine. Assay: immunoSEQ multiplex PCR; the TCRdb copy retains only in-frame clones and omits some. The table shows tens of thousands of clones, with more than 65% occurring only once. The origin of this receptor is a human donor who had a prior SARS-CoV-2 infection. The starting material was CD4+ T cells from PBMCs cultured without peptide, obtained after COVID-19 vaccination.

This CDR3 is CASSLTGTQYQETQYF. The CDR3, as DNA: TGTGCCAGCAGCTTAACCGGGACCCAGTACCAAGAGACCCAGTACTTC. This chain joins TRBV3-1 (or the pseudogene TRBV3-2) and TRBJ2-5; TRBD1 or TRBD2 may be the D gene (5 bases each). CDR3 length equals 16 residues. V was trimmed by 5 bases and J by 0 bases, leaving 16 bases between them. The germline V gene has CDR1 LGHDT and CDR2 YNNKEL (reference sequence).